This section outlines one T cell receptor (beta chain) sequence together with its context. The data belong to a study of blood T cell repertoires in COVID-19. Whole-study context: Some COVID-19 samples were acute and others convalescent; all came from the United States, Italy and Spain. Sources were T cells, B-cell-depleted T cells, or PBMCs; the material itself was cDNA or gDNA.

Germline CDR1 reads SGHTA; CDR2 reads FQGTGA. The CDR3 totals 15 residues. With 5 bases clipped from V and 5 bases from J, the junction kept 10 bases outside the gene matches. In the original workflow: Estimation of nucleated cell counts relied on the amplification of reference gene primers. Some clones are missing from TCRdb's copy, which holds only in-frame ones; the method was immunoSEQ multiplex PCR. V, J and clone size reflect that table, while D and trimming were determined from the DNA. The table shows tens of thousands of clones, with about 86% occurring only once. The TCR sequence derives from a human donor in a cohort sampled during active COVID-19. Sample: peripheral blood. The chain carries TRBV7-3 and TRBJ2-5; the match to TRBD1 covers 8 bases. In DNA form, the CDR3 reads TGTGCCAGCAGCACCGGGACAGGCCCTTGGGAGACCCAGTACTTC. Its translation: CASSTGTGPWETQYF.